This T cell receptor (beta chain) originates from a study of blood T cells in healthy people across ages. Study observations and caveats: With naive T cell percentage, TCR beta diversity showed a strong correlation. The study found more naive CD4+ cells and higher diversity in long-lived than aged donors.

Remarks on this clonotype: The antigen is undetermined.

V dropped 5 bases and J dropped 2 bases, with 15 bases sitting between them. The CDR3 loop spans 15 amino acids. Sample-barcoded 5' priming and a J-beta primer mix drove a second PCR of roughly 7 to 11 cycles. One entry per CDR3 protein results from TCRdb running MiXCR on the 5' RACE reads. There are about 800,000 distinct CDR3 sequences in the sample; 58% occur only once, and 22% lies in the top ten. This rearrangement joins TRBV12-3 or TRBV12-4 to TRBJ1-1; the D gene is possibly TRBD1 (6 bases). Sequenced sample: blood. The TCR sequence derives from a man younger than 45 in good health. The CDR3 DNA follows: TGTGCCAGCAGTCAGAGACAGGCCCCAAACACTGAAGCTTTCTTT. Protein product: CASSQRQAPNTEAFF.